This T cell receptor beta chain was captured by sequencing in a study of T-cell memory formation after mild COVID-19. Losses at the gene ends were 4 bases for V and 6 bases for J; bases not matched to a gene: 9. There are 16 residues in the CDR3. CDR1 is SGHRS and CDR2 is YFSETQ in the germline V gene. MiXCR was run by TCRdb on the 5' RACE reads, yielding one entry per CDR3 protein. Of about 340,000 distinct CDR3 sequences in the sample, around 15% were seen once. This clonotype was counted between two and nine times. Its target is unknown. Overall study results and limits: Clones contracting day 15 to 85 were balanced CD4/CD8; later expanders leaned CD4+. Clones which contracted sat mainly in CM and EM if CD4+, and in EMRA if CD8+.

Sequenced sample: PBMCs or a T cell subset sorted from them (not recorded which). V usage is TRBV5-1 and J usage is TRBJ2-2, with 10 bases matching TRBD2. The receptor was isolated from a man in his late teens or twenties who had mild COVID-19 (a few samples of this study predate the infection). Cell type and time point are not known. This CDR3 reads CASSPTAGGPPGELFF. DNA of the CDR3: TGCGCCAGCAGCCCGACAGCGGGGGGGCCCCCCGGGGAGCTGTTTTTT.